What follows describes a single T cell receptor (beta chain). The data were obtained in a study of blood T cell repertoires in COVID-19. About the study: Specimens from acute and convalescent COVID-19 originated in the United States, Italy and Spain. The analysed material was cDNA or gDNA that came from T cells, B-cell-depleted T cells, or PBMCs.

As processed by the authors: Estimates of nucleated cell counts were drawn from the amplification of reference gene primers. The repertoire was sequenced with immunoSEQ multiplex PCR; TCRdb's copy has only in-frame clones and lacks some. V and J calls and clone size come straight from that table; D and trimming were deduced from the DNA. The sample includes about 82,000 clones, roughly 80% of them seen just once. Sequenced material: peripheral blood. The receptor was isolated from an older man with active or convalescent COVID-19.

The CDR3 sequence is CASSDGQWRGYTF. CDR3 DNA sequence: TGTGCCAGCAGTGACGGACAGTGGCGAGGCTACACCTTC. This sequence joins TRBV6-6 and TRBJ1-2; a weak D match, TRBD1 (6 bases). The CDR3 is 13 residues long. CDR1 and CDR2 from the germline V gene are MNHNY and SVGAGI (reference sequence). V gave up 5 bases and J gave up 8 bases, with 15 bases separating them.